These 7 T cell receptor beta chains were sequenced from one sample in a study of beta chain features in type 1 diabetes. The whole isolated RNA underwent reverse transcription, so sequencing captured expressed TCRB transcripts. Measured with immunoSEQ multiplex PCR; TCRdb has only the in-frame clones, and not every one. The table shows some 230,000 clones, with around 9.6% occurring only once. The sequenced material came from naive CD4+ T cells from blood. These receptors all stem from a woman between 18 and 29 years old in good health.

This clone was recorded a few times. This chain connects TRBV6-1 to TRBJ1-2, with D perhaps matching TRBD1 (6 bases). V dropped 8 bases and J dropped 2 bases, with 6 bases sitting between them. CDR1 and CDR2 (germline): MNHNS, SASEGT. The CDR3 sequence is 11 residues long. CDR3 DNA: TGTGCCAGCGGACAGAACTATGGCTACACCTTC. Encoded protein: CASGQNYGYTF.

The table lists this clone with a few counts. V gene TRBV30 combines with J gene TRBJ1-1, with TRBD1 matching over 7 bases. Trimming took 5 bases from V and 0 from J; bases not matched to a gene: 9. The germline gives CDR1 GTSNPN, CDR2 SVGIG (reference sequence). This CDR3 is built from 15 residues. The CDR3 protein is CAWARDRPMNTEAFF. The CDR3 region has the DNA TGTGCCTGGGCCCGGGACAGACCCATGAACACTGAAGCTTTCTTT.

This clone was detected a few times. The CDR3 sequence: CASSVVGDTDTQYF. The CDR3 DNA is TGTGCCAGCAGCGTAGTAGGGGACACAGATACGCAGTATTTT. The V and J genes are TRBV9 and TRBJ2-3, with a tentative D call TRBD1 (5 bases). This CDR3 is built from 14 residues. Per the germline V gene, CDR1 is SGDLS and CDR2 is YYNGEE. Trimming stripped 0 bases from V and 2 bases from J, with 7 bases between.

This clone was found a few times. This chain uses TRBV5-6 with TRBJ2-1, with TRBD1 matching 9 bases. The CDR3 totals 16 residues. Germline lookup yields CDR1 SGHDT and CDR2 YYEEEE. V dropped 4 bases and J dropped 7; count of bases not matched to a gene: 12. This CDR3 is CASSPRDRDWGNEQFF. In DNA, the CDR3 is TGTGCCAGCAGCCCCCGGGACAGGGATTGGGGGAATGAGCAGTTCTTC. The complete variable domain, with remaining parts taken from reference TRBV5-6 and TRBJ2-1, reads DAGVTQSPTHLIKTRGQQVTLRCSPKSGHDTVSWYQQALGQGPQFIFQYYEEEERQRGNFPDRFSGHQFPNYSSELNVNALLLGDSALYLCASSPRDRDWGNEQFFGPGTRLTVL.

This clone occurred a few times. The chain uses TRBV28 and TRBJ2-2; the D gene is possibly TRBD1 (6 bases). Trimming removed 6 bases from V and 3 bases from J, with 11 bases in between. This CDR3 region has 14 residues. Germline CDR1 MDHEN, CDR2 SYDVKM. CDR3 nucleotides: TGTGCCAGCAGCACTGACAGGTACACCGGGGAGCTGTTTTTT. Protein product: CASSTDRYTGELFF.

This clone turned up a few times. The genes are TRBV19 and TRBJ2-1; 8 bases align to TRBD2. Germline V gene lookup returns CDR1 LNHDA and CDR2 SQIVND (reference sequence). Trimming cost V 6 bases and J 3 bases; bases outside gene matches: 7. The CDR3 totals 15 residues. The CDR3 protein is CASRRELAVYNEQFF. The CDR3 DNA reads as TGTGCCAGTAGGAGGGAACTAGCGGTCTACAATGAGCAGTTCTTC.

The chain uses TRBV6-1 and TRBJ2-7, with a weak D call TRBD1 (5 bases). CDR1 is MNHNS and CDR2 is SASEGT in the germline V gene. Trimming cost V 4 bases and J 1 base, with 11 bases left between them. The CDR3 length is 14 residues. The CDR3 sequence is CASSAVQGSYEQYF. The CDR3 region has the DNA TGTGCCAGCAGTGCGGTTCAGGGATCCTACGAGCAGTACTTC.